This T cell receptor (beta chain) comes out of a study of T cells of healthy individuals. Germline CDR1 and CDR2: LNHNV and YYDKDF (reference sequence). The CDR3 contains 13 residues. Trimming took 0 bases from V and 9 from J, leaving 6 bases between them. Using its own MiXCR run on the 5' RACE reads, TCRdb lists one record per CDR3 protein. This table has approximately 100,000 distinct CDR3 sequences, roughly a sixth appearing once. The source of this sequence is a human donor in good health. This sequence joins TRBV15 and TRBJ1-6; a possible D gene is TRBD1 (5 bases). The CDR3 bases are TGTGCCACCAGCAGAGATCAGGGTTCACCCCTCCACTTT. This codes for CATSRDQGSPLHF.